Each of the 11 T cell receptor beta chains below was sequenced from the same sample in a study of blood T cell repertoires in COVID-19. Only in-frame clones appear in the TCRdb table, and some are missing; sequencing was by immunoSEQ multiplex PCR. The top ten clones hold about 15% of a sample with tens of thousands of clones, about 81% of them seen once. The sequenced sample was peripheral blood. The receptors originated from an elderly man with acute or convalescent COVID-19.

The V call is TRBV11-2, the J call TRBJ2-1, with D perhaps matching TRBD1 (6 bases). This CDR3 has 15 amino acids. CDR1 and CDR2 from the germline V gene are SGHAT and FQNNGV. Deletions cut 2 bases from V and 6 bases from J, with 14 bases between. The CDR3: CASSLSPDRTNEQFF. As DNA, the CDR3 is TGTGCCAGCAGCTTATCTCCCGACAGGACCAATGAGCAGTTCTTC. Drawing the rest from reference TRBV11-2 and TRBJ2-1, the complete variable domain is EAGVAQSPRYKIIEKRQSVAFWCNPISGHATLYWYQQILGQGPKLLIQFQNNGVVDDSQLPKDRFSAERLKGVDSTLKIQPAKLEDSAVYLCASSLSPDRTNEQFFGPGTRLTVL.

The chain carries TRBV5-5 and TRBJ1-2; 8 bases are shared with TRBD1. Per germline, CDR1 SGHKS and CDR2 YYEKEE (reference sequence). V shed 7 bases and J 7 bases; nucleotides not matched to a gene: 12. This CDR3 spans 14 amino acids. The DNA for the CDR3 is TGTGCCAGCTTGGCCGATCAGGGGGCGTTTGGCTACACCTTC. As protein: CASLADQGAFGYTF.

The chain uses TRBV27 and TRBJ1-6, with D unclear. CDR1 is MNHEY, CDR2 SMNVEV, per germline (reference sequence). CDR3 length: 15 residues. Between the trimmed V and J ends, which lost 0 bases and 8 bases, there was a span of 11 bases. CDR3 sequence (DNA): TGTGCCAGCAGTTTATCGTGGCAGGCCTATTCACCCCTCCACTTT. Its translation: CASSLSWQAYSPLHF.

The chain uses TRBV9 and TRBJ2-5, with 7 bases matching TRBD2. From germline, CDR1 is SGDLS and CDR2 YYNGEE. The CDR3 consists of 14 residues. J was trimmed by 4 bases and V by 4 bases; bases with no gene match: 7. CDR3 in amino acids: CASSLAWGGETQYF. CDR3 coding DNA: TGTGCCAGCAGCTTGGCTTGGGGGGGAGAGACCCAGTACTTC.

The sample holds one count of this clone. This chain links TRBV5-6 with TRBJ1-1, with unresolved D. The CDR3 covers 14 residues. The V and J ends lost 0 bases and 5 bases respectively, with 11 bases between them. Germline CDR1 SGHDT, CDR2 YYEEEE. In nucleotides, the CDR3 is TGTGCCAGCAGCTTGGTAACTAGGGCGACTGAAGCTTTCTTT. Protein: CASSLVTRATEAFF.

This chain uses TRBV5-6 with TRBJ2-5, with TRBD2 matching 12 bases. The CDR3 runs to 16 residues. Trimming at V came to 1 base and at J to 4 bases, leaving 5 bases not matched to a gene. Germline-derived CDR1 and CDR2 are SGHDT and YYEEEE. The CDR3 is CASSLTSTSGGETQYF. The CDR3 bases are TGTGCCAGCAGCTTGACCTCGACTAGCGGGGGAGAGACCCAGTACTTC.

This chain's CDR3 is CASSRDDRELTF. CDR3 sequence (DNA): TGTGCCAGCAGCCGAGACGACAGGGAACTTACCTTC. This chain uses TRBV7-3 with TRBJ1-2; 7 bases are a match to TRBD1. The CDR3 is 12 residues long. With V trimmed by 5 bases and J by 14 bases, 11 bases remained unmatched. CDR1 and CDR2 (germline): SGHTA, FQGTGA.

V gene TRBV7-2 combines with J gene TRBJ2-7; maybe TRBD2 (6 bases). The V and J ends lost 5 bases and 2 bases respectively, with 13 bases between them. The CDR3 sequence is 14 residues long. The germline V gene has CDR1 SGHTA and CDR2 FQGNSA. The CDR3 coding sequence is TGTGCCAGCAGCATTAGCGGCTCCGCCTACGAGCAGTACTTC. Translated: CASSISGSAYEQYF.

This chain uses TRBV10-3 with TRBJ2-5; D perhaps matches TRBD2 (5 bases). The V gene lost 11 bases and the J gene lost 1 base, with 14 bases spanning the gap. Germline-derived CDR1 and CDR2 are ENHRY and SYGVKD. The CDR3 has 13 amino acids. CDR3 in DNA: TGTGCCGTGTCCCTTGAGGGCCAAGAGACCCAGTACTTC. It specifies CAVSLEGQETQYF.

This clone was observed a handful of times. The chain employs TRBV11-1 and TRBJ2-7; 11 nucleotides align to TRBD2. The junction had 9 bases not matched to a gene; V was cut back by 2 bases and J by 6 bases. This CDR3 comprises 16 residues. In germline, CDR1 is SGHAT, CDR2 FQDESV (reference sequence). CDR3 in amino acids: CASSLFPSGRKSEQYF. CDR3 bases: TGTGCCAGCAGCTTATTCCCTAGCGGGAGGAAAAGCGAGCAGTACTTC.

This clone was picked up a small number of times. This CDR3 reads CATSPGGRLAGVSNGYEQFF. The CDR3, as DNA: TGTGCCACCAGTCCCGGGGGGCGGCTAGCGGGAGTATCCAACGGTTATGAGCAGTTCTTC. The chain links TRBV24-1 to TRBJ2-1; TRBD2 aligns across 10 bases. The CDR3 extends over 20 amino acids. The V gene end was trimmed by 6 bases and the J gene end by 8 bases; junction bases not matched to a gene: 24. CDR1 is KGHDR and CDR2 is SFDVKD in the germline V gene.